This entry lists 12 T cell receptor beta chains sequenced from one sample in a study of regulatory T cells in long-lasting Graves disease. The time point is: newly diagnosed GD, antithyroid drugs for less than 3 months. TCR sequences were obtained from RNA taken from PBMCs. Sequencing libraries for TCR beta were prepared with iRepertoire HTBI primers and Arm-PCR of CDR3 regions. Each CDR3 protein is one row after TCRdb ran MiXCR on the multiplex PCR reads. The table shows approximately 460,000 distinct CDR3 sequences, with roughly 17% occurring only once. These data also featured in a second study, about T cells in Graves' hyperthyroidism and ophthalmopathy.

Material: peripheral blood mononuclear cells (PBMCs), obtained at new diagnosis, from a patient treated with antithyroid drugs. The receptors shown here come from a woman between 25 and 40 years old with Graves disease.

The table lists this clonotype with a few counts. At one of its ends the junction is not consistent with the germline gene, which may arise from a read error. CDR3 residues: CASSLALAASTDTRYF. The CDR3 DNA reads as TGTGCCAGCAGTTTAGCGCTAGCGGCGTCCACAGATACGCGGTATTTT. The chain carries TRBV12-3 or TRBV12-4 and TRBJ2-3; 7 nucleotides agree with TRBD2. The CDR3 totals 16 residues.

The genes are TRBV19 and TRBJ2-4; a weak D match, TRBD2 (7 bases). The CDR3 sequence is 15 residues long. Germline CDR1 is LNHDA and CDR2 is SQIVND (reference sequence). Trimming cost V 5 bases and J 2 bases, with 13 bases left between them. As DNA, the CDR3 is TGTGCCAGTAGTGCGGGGGACACGTCCAAAAACATTCAGTACTTC. Protein product: CASSAGDTSKNIQYF.

The gene calls are TRBV28 and TRBJ2-7, with TRBD1 identical over 9 bases. Germline CDR1 is MDHEN and CDR2 is SYDVKM. V trimming: 11 bases; J trimming: 1 base; junction bases outside the gene matches: 6. The CDR3 contains 13 residues. The CDR3 region has the DNA TGTGCCCGTTCACAGGGGGCTTCCTACGAGCAGTACTTC. It codes for CARSQGASYEQYF.

The genes are TRBV15 and TRBJ1-5; D is undetermined. V was cut by 0 bases and J by 7 bases, with 7 bases left in between. The CDR3 sequence is 13 residues long. In germline, CDR1 is LNHNV, CDR2 YYDKDF (reference sequence). CDR3 DNA: TGTGCCACCAGCAGAGATAGGTACCAGCCCCAGCATTTT. Translation gives CATSRDRYQPQHF.

This chain connects TRBV6-2 or TRBV6-3 to TRBJ2-7, with TRBD2 matching 16 bases. Trimming removed 2 bases from V and 2 bases from J; junction bases left unmatched: 12. Germline-derived CDR1 and CDR2 are MNHEY and SVGEGT. This CDR3 is 20 amino acids long. The CDR3 loop reads CASSYPGTSGRDSITYEQYF. DNA of the CDR3: TGTGCCAGCAGTTACCCCGGGACTAGCGGGAGGGACTCGATTACCTACGAGCAGTACTTC.

V usage is TRBV6-2 or TRBV6-3 and J usage is TRBJ2-6; D is uncertain. V lost 0 bases and J lost 0, with 18 bases in between. Germline loops: CDR1 MNHEY, CDR2 SVGEGT. The CDR3 has 20 amino acids. The CDR3 nucleotides read TGTGCCAGCAGTTACTCGATATCTACACAGACCACCTCTGGGGCCAACGTCCTGACTTTC. Its protein product is CASSYSISTQTTSGANVLTF.

This clonotype was found many times. The V call is TRBV2, the J call TRBJ1-2, with D tentatively TRBD1 (5 bases). Per germline, CDR1 SNHLY and CDR2 FYNNEI. The CDR3 covers 15 residues. V lost 5 bases, J lost 4 bases, and 17 bases lay in between. Here the CDR3 reads CASSKQATYLYGYTF. The CDR3 DNA is TGTGCCAGCAGTAAACAGGCAACCTACCTCTATGGCTACACCTTC.

This clonotype occurred many times. This chain uses TRBV27 with TRBJ2-4; 14 bases fit TRBD2. V lost 4 bases and J lost 1; bases outside the gene matches: 12. The CDR3 loop spans 20 amino acids. Germline V gives CDR1 MNHEY, CDR2 SMNVEV (reference sequence). The CDR3 here is CASSSISGLAGEGAKNIQYF. The CDR3 region has the DNA TGTGCCAGCAGTTCCATCTCGGGACTAGCGGGAGAGGGGGCCAAAAACATTCAGTACTTC.

This clonotype showed up many times. This chain links TRBV4-1 with TRBJ2-1; D remains unclear. The CDR3 has 13 amino acids. Trimming cost V 3 bases and J 6 bases, with 9 bases left between them. Germline V gene data show CDR1 as MGHRA and CDR2 as YSYEKL. Here the CDR3 reads CASSQAASNEQFF. CDR3 nucleotide sequence: TGCGCCAGCAGCCAGGCCGCCTCCAATGAGCAGTTCTTC.

This clonotype has only a few counts. This chain uses TRBV19 with TRBJ2-4; D is perhaps TRBD1 or TRBD2 (5 bases each). Trimming shortened V by 5 bases and J by 4 bases, and 12 bases separated the two germline ends. The CDR3 is 14 amino acids. The germline gives CDR1 LNHDA, CDR2 SQIVND (reference sequence). CDR3: CASSFRDGKNIQYF. CDR3 bases: TGTGCCAGTAGTTTCAGGGACGGAAAAAACATTCAGTACTTC.

This clonotype was seen at least ten times. V and J are TRBV7-2 and TRBJ1-2; D ambiguous. The CDR3 sequence is 15 residues long. V was pared by 5 bases and J by 1 base, with 14 bases between. Germline CDR1 SGHTA, CDR2 FQGNSA. The CDR3 reads CASSPRGVFNYGYTF. For the CDR3, the DNA is TGTGCCAGCAGCCCTCGCGGGGTATTTAACTATGGCTACACCTTC.

The V and J genes are TRBV19 and TRBJ2-1; D may match TRBD1 or TRBD2 (5 bases each). The germline CDR1 and CDR2 sequences are LNHDA and SQIVND (reference sequence). Trimming cost V 4 bases and J 7 bases, with 23 bases left between them. This CDR3 has 17 amino acids. CDR3 in DNA: TGTGCCAGTAGTAAAATCACGGGACGAGTGGCGCTAAATGAGCAGTTCTTC. This gives the protein CASSKITGRVALNEQFF.